This TCR beta chain was retrieved from a study of blood T cell repertoires in COVID-19 (TCRdb year 2020). For context, the study as a whole: Samples from collaborators originated in the United States, Italy and Spain and spanned both the acute and convalescent phases of COVID-19. Samples came from the ongoing ImmuneRACE study (first 160 participants) plus 1,254 subjects from 6 global collaborators. A de-identified subject ID, COVID-19 status, age in years and sex were almost always included in the sample metadata. Where available, HLA class I and class II types were taken from metadata supplied by the sample provider and were not determined by assay-based typing. The dataset comprised deeply sampled blood TCRbeta repertoires from subjects exposed to, actively infected with, or recovered from COVID-19. The prospective study material was composed of cDNA or gDNA derived from T cells, B-cell-depleted T cells, or PBMCs. The repertoires were made available in a free public database intended to serve as a resource for research on the immune response to SARS-CoV-2. Results and caveats for the whole study, not just this receptor: The quantity of clinical and demographic metadata differed by source and by participant and was supplied without curation.

Inclusive of the bounding cysteine and phenylalanine, the CDR3 is 19 residues long. Only the CDR3 DNA stays, 57 bases, in frame from base 1. Based on the germline V gene, the CDR1 and CDR2 sequences are SGHNT and YENEEA. The germline V end is reduced by 5 bases and the J end by 0 bases; junction bases left unmatched: 9. TCRbeta CDR3 regions were amplified from genomic DNA by means of the immunoSEQ Assay, a bias-controlled multiplex PCR. The paper's processing steps were these. Within the assay, amplification of reference gene primers was used to estimate how many nucleated cells each sample contained. Sequence reads were collapsed and filtered to measure the absolute abundance of every unique TCRbeta CDR3 rearrangement. For each sample, productive Simpson clonality was calculated by taking the square root of Simpson's diversity index across productive rearrangements. TCRdb took this table from immuneACCESS and kept in-frame rearrangements with V and J called. Such tables lack part of the clones; where checked against another copy, unresolved V genes explain under half of the gap, and the rest is unexplained. V and J calls and clone size are those listed in that table; D and trimming were worked out from the DNA. Counted in this sample were approximately 440,000 clones; around 87% of them appeared once. Of the sample, under 0.75% is held by the ten largest clones.

Participants in the prospective study were aged roughly 18 to 100 years, lived in 20 to 25 United States geographic areas, and enrolled through a virtual design. Cohort assignment in the prospective study relied on participant-reported clinical history from a screening survey and a study questionnaire. For ImmuneRACE Cohort 3, a participant was defined as recovered based on two consecutive negative NP/OP PCR tests, clearance by a healthcare professional, or resolution of symptoms. Mobile phlebotomists in the prospective study collected whole blood, serum and a nasopharyngeal or oropharyngeal swab from every participant. Prospective study participants could optionally give additional blood draws and questionnaires over a roughly two-month period. Before DNA extraction, prospective study blood samples were shipped either frozen or at room temperature. Concerning this clone itself: Its recognized antigen is unknown. No base quality information exists; no much larger clone differs at one position.

The source is a woman aged 18-29 years who had recovered from COVID-19. The chain joins TRBV11-3 to TRBJ2-2; 13 junctional bases match TRBD2. Sequencing was carried out using PBMCs or T cells enriched from blood (not recorded which). The CDR3 has the sequence CASSPPGLAGPTNTGELFF. The nucleotide sequence reads TGTGCCAGCAGCCCCCCGGGACTAGCGGGGCCAACGAACACCGGGGAGCTGTTTTTT.